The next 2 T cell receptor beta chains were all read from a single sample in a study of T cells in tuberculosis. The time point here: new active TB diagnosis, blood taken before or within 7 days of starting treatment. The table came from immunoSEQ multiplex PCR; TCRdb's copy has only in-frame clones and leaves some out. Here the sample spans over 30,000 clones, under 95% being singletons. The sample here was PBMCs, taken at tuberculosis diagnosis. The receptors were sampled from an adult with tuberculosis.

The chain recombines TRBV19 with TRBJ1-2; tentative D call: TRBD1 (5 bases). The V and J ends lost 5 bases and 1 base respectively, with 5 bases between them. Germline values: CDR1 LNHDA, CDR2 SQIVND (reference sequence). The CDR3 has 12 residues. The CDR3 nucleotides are TGTGCCAGTAGTGACAGTAACTATGGCTACACCTTC. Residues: CASSDSNYGYTF. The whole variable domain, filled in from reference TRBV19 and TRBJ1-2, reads DGGITQSPKYLFRKEGQNVTLSCEQNLNHDAMYWYRQDPGQGLRLIYYSQIVNDFQKGDIAEGYSVSREKKESFPLTVTSAQKNPTAFYLCASSDSNYGYTFGSGTRLTVV.

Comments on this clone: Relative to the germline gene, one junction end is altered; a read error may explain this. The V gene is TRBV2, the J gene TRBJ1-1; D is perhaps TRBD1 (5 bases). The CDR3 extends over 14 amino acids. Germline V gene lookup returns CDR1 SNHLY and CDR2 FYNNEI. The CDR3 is CASSEGTGNTEAFF. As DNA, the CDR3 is TGTGCCAGCAGCGAAGGGACTGGGAACACTGAAGCTTTCTTT.